The following is a T cell receptor beta chain sequence with its context. The antigen is not known. The same CDR3 can be traced to other DNA sequences in this sample. This sample stems from a study of T cell responses to AZD1222 COVID-19 vaccine. Study-wide results and limits: All repertoire sampling was performed exclusively after the peak T cell response.

Generated by immunoSEQ multiplex PCR, the TCRdb table keeps only in-frame clones and is missing some. The repertoire has about 140,000 clones, around nine tenths of them found once; the top ten carry roughly 1.8%. The CDR3 is 14 amino acids. Trimming cost V 3 bases and J 3 bases, with 9 bases left between them. CDR1 and CDR2 from the germline V gene are KGHSH and LQKENI. This sequence joins TRBV18 and TRBJ1-5, with D perhaps TRBD1 (6 bases). The material sequenced was peripheral blood, taken on day 0 of AZD1222 vaccination. This clonotype was sampled from an adult in good health. The CDR3 protein is CASSPSGANQPQHF. DNA of the CDR3: TGTGCCAGCTCACCTTCAGGGGCCAATCAGCCCCAGCATTTT.